This T cell receptor beta chain stems from a study of CD8+CD57+ T cells in acquired aplastic anemia. For the study at large: Healthy CD8+ samples averaged about 10 million reads.

Germline V gives CDR1 SGDLS, CDR2 YYNGEE. The V and J ends lost 3 bases and 7 bases respectively, with 7 bases between them. The CDR3 loop spans 11 amino acids. The TCR beta profiling, which covered VDJ combination and CDR3 sequence, was carried out using genomic DNA as the template. In TCRdb, the reads were re-called with MiXCR into one record per CDR3 protein. The data show some 47,000 distinct CDR3 sequences, around 73% seen once. Material for sequencing was sorted CD4+, CD8+, or CD8+CD57+ T cells (not recorded which) from PBMCs. The J gene is TRBJ1-1, the V gene TRBV9, with unresolved D. The clonotype was recovered from a human donor in good health, serving as a control. This chain's CDR3 is CASSDDLEAFF. The CDR3 nucleotides read TGTGCCAGCAGCGACGACCTTGAAGCTTTCTTT. Using reference TRBV9 and TRBJ1-1 for the parts outside the CDR3, the full variable domain is DSGVTQTPKHLITATGQRVTLRCSPRSGDLSVYWYQQSLDQGLQFLIQYYNGEERAKGNILERFSAQQFPDLHSELNLSSLELGDSALYFCASSDDLEAFFGQGTRLTVV.